The 15 T cell receptor beta chains below were found in one sample sequenced in a study of patients and donors after allogeneic stem cell transplantation. Via MiXCR, TCRdb re-called the RT-PCR reads, giving one row per CDR3 protein. Of approximately 24,000 distinct CDR3 sequences in the sample, roughly 43% were seen once. Sequencing was performed on blood, either unsorted or a sorted T cell fraction (not recorded which). These receptors all stem from a human donor who was either an allogeneic HSCT recipient or a stem cell or donor lymphocyte infusion donor (not recorded which). It is not recorded whose cells these are; they may come from a transplant donor.

The table lists this clonotype with a few counts. The J gene is TRBJ1-2, the V gene TRBV6-4, with 9 bases aligning to TRBD1. The J segment lost 5 bases and the V segment lost 2 bases, leaving 0 bases of the junction unmatched. The germline gives CDR1 MRHNA, CDR2 SNTAGT. CDR3 length: 13 residues. CDR3 region: CASSDGTGYGYTF. CDR3 DNA: TGTGCCAGCAGTGACGGGACAGGGTATGGCTACACCTTC.

This clonotype has only a few counts. The chain uses TRBV12-3 or TRBV12-4 and TRBJ1-1; 7 bases align to TRBD1. V was pared by 3 bases and J by 3 bases, with 4 bases of the junction left unmatched. The CDR3 runs 14 residues. In nucleotides, the CDR3 is TGTGCCAGCAGTTTCACCGACAGGGACACTGAAGCTTTCTTT. Translating it yields CASSFTDRDTEAFF.

This clonotype was detected only a few times. The genes are TRBV10-3 and TRBJ1-3, with 9 positions matching TRBD1. CDR1 and CDR2 from the germline V gene are ENHRY and SYGVKD. After removal of 2 bases from V and 0 bases from J, the junction contained 2 bases not matched to a gene. The CDR3 has 16 amino acids. The DNA of the CDR3 is TGTGCCATCAGTGAGAGGACAGGGGTCTCTGGAAACACCATATATTTT. Amino acid sequence: CAISERTGVSGNTIYF.

This clonotype was observed a few times. The rearrangement uses TRBV14 and TRBJ1-1; D remains ambiguous. Germline loops: CDR1 SGHDN, CDR2 FVKESK. The CDR3 is 17 residues long. V was clipped by 3 bases and J by 0 bases, with 17 bases between them. CDR3 in DNA: TGTGCCAGCAGCCATCGGACTCTCGAACGGTTGAACACTGAAGCTTTCTTT. Its protein product is CASSHRTLERLNTEAFF.

This sequence joins TRBV20-1 and TRBJ2-7; a possible D gene is TRBD1 (6 bases). The CDR3 loop spans 14 amino acids. V was trimmed by 3 bases and J by 5 bases, leaving 17 bases between them. Germline V lookup: CDR1 DFQATT, CDR2 SNEGSKA (reference sequence). Here the CDR3 DNA reads TGCAGTGCTAGGACGGACAGTCTTTTCCACGAGCAGTACTTC. Translated, it gives CSARTDSLFHEQYF.

DNA for the CDR3: TGCGCCAGCAGCCAGGACCCGGTCGTTTTAGAGACCCAGTACTTC. This translates into CASSQDPVVLETQYF. The rearrangement uses TRBV5-1 and TRBJ2-5; D gene unclear. Germline V gene data show CDR1 as SGHRS and CDR2 as YFSETQ. The length of the CDR3 is 15 residues. Between the trimmed V and J ends, which lost 4 bases and 4 bases, there was a span of 17 bases.

J is TRBJ2-3 and V is TRBV18, with TRBD2 matching over 12 bases. The germline CDR1 and CDR2 sequences are KGHSH and LQKENI. V was clipped by 3 bases and J by 0 bases; unmatched bases: 10. The CDR3 length is 19 residues. DNA for the CDR3: TGTGCCAGCTCACCTTGGCTAGCGGGAGGGCCCCCTAGCACAGATACGCAGTATTTT. It translates to CASSPWLAGGPPSTDTQYF.

The rearrangement links TRBV11-2 to TRBJ1-1; TRBD1 agrees at 7 bases. Germline trimming cut 4 bases from V and 1 base from J; bases unmatched to any gene: 6. CDR1 and CDR2 (germline): SGHAT, FQNNGV. The length of the CDR3 is 15 residues. The CDR3 DNA reads as TGTGCCAGCAGCTCCCTCAAGGGGGCGAACACTGAAGCTTTCTTT. This gives the protein CASSSLKGANTEAFF.

This clonotype was seen repeatedly, ten times or more. The chain combines TRBV5-1 with TRBJ1-2; 7 nucleotides agree with TRBD1. This CDR3 spans 14 amino acids. Germline V gives CDR1 SGHRS, CDR2 YFSETQ. J was trimmed by 2 bases and V by 0 bases; bases with no gene match: 1. The CDR3 loop is CASSLAGQNYGYTF. The CDR3 DNA reads as TGCGCCAGCAGCTTGGCGGGACAGAACTATGGCTACACCTTC. Using reference TRBV5-1 and TRBJ1-2 for the parts outside the CDR3, the full variable domain is KAGVTQTPRYLIKTRGQQVTLSCSPISGHRSVSWYQQTPGQGLQFLFEYFSETQRNKGNFPGRFSGRQFSNSRSEMNVSTLELGDSALYLCASSLAGQNYGYTFGSGTRLTVV.

The chain recombines TRBV5-1 with TRBJ1-1, with TRBD1 as a possible D gene (5 bases). Trimming pared 0 bases from V and 2 bases from J, leaving 8 bases between. Germline CDR1 and CDR2: SGHRS and YFSETQ. There are 14 residues in the CDR3. This CDR3 is CASSLVRTNTEAFF. Here the CDR3 DNA reads TGCGCCAGCAGCTTGGTTCGGACAAACACTGAAGCTTTCTTT.

This clonotype showed up just a few times. The rearrangement joins TRBV2 to TRBJ1-6; D is unclear. Trimming shortened V by 10 bases and J by 7 bases, and 11 bases separated the two germline ends. Germline V gene lookup returns CDR1 SNHLY and CDR2 FYNNEI. The CDR3 length is 12 residues. CDR3 DNA sequence: TGTGCCACAACCGATTGGAATTCACCCCTCCACTTT. This encodes CATTDWNSPLHF.

On this clonotype: The final CDR3 position lacks the conserved phenylalanine or tryptophan, pointing to a likely read error. This chain links TRBV5-1 with TRBJ2-5; no clear D gene. Germline V CDR1 and CDR2: SGHRS, YFSETQ. The CDR3 loop spans 12 amino acids. With 5 bases removed from V and 5 bases from J, the gap between germline ends came to 10 bases. CDR3 region: CASSISRETQYS. In DNA, the CDR3 is TGCGCCAGCAGTATTTCCAGGGAGACCCAGTACTCC.

This chain joins TRBV5-1 and TRBJ2-5, with D hard to call. The length of the CDR3 is 16 residues. V shed 0 bases and J shed 5 bases, with 17 bases lying between them. CDR1 and CDR2 (germline): SGHRS, YFSETQ. CDR3 region: CASSLVRTEDAETQYF. Written as DNA, the CDR3 is TGCGCCAGCAGCTTGGTCAGGACCGAGGATGCGGAGACCCAGTACTTC.

The chain combines TRBV9 with TRBJ1-6, with 7 bases aligning to TRBD1. There are 15 residues in the CDR3. V lost 0 bases to trimming and J lost 5 bases; unmatched junction nucleotides: 2. Germline V gives CDR1 SGDLS, CDR2 YYNGEE. The chain's CDR3 is CASSVGTGNNSPLHF. The DNA for the CDR3 is TGTGCCAGCAGCGTAGGGACAGGAAATAATTCACCCCTCCACTTT.

This clonotype occurred a few times. The chain recombines TRBV9 with TRBJ1-1, with a possible D match to TRBD1 (6 bases). The CDR3 totals 14 residues. V lost 4 bases to trimming and J lost 3 bases, with 13 bases between them. Germline V lookup: CDR1 SGDLS, CDR2 YYNGEE. The CDR3 DNA is TGTGCCAGCAGCCCCCGGAACAGGGACACTGAAGCTTTCTTT. Encoded protein: CASSPRNRDTEAFF.